The sequence of this TCR beta chain was determined in a study of vaccination and CD4 T cells after COVID-19. Study-wide results and caveats: Convalescent patients' median share of reactive clones seen only post-vaccination was about 88%.

In the case of this clonotype: The antigen remains unidentified.

V lost 3 bases and J 6 bases, leaving 11 bases between the germline ends. The germline V gene encodes CDR1 MNHEY and CDR2 SVGAGI. The CDR3 sequence is 13 residues long. Regarding treatment: roughly 10-day PBMC culture with coronavirus spike peptide pools or control peptides (ViraFEST assay). ViraFEST used peptide pools to expand antigen-specific T cells, then sequenced TCRs. Having spent 10 days in culture, CD4+ T cells were then isolated by negative selection. The Oncomine TCR Beta short-read assay was what sequenced the DNA obtained from cultured CD4+ T cells. Using its own MiXCR run on the PCR reads, TCRdb lists one record per CDR3 protein. The sample yields approximately 14,000 distinct CDR3 sequences, roughly 73% seen once.

The chain joins TRBV6-5 to TRBJ1-2; perhaps TRBD1 as D (6 bases). The sample consisted of CD4+ T cells from blood, cultured in vitro. The source of this sequence is a human donor who had recovered from COVID-19. CDR3 DNA: TGTGCCAGCAGTTATGTACAGGGTGATGGCTACACCTTC. Protein product: CASSYVQGDGYTF.